Following are 21 T cell receptor beta chains from one sample sequenced in a study of beta chain features in type 1 diabetes. Findings and limits, study-wide: Patients with Type 1 diabetes showed moderately but significantly shorter TCRB CDR3s in all four CD4+ subsets.

All of the isolated RNA was reverse transcribed, so expressed TCRB transcripts were sequenced. Produced via immunoSEQ multiplex PCR; TCRdb's table is partial and in-frame only. The sample lists hundreds of thousands of clones; around an eighth were seen once. The antigens for these receptors are not known. The sequenced sample consisted of naive CD4+ T cells from blood. The receptors shown here come from a young man with type 1 diabetes.

CDR3 nucleotide sequence: TGTGCCAGCAGCTTGGGGGGCACAGGGTTAGACTATGGCTACACCTTC. As protein: CASSLGGTGLDYGYTF. The chain has TRBV5-4 and TRBJ1-2; possibly TRBD1 for D (6 bases). Germline assignment: CDR1 SGHNT and CDR2 YYREEE (reference sequence). The V and J ends lost 0 bases and 3 bases respectively, with 15 bases between them. The CDR3 runs 16 residues.

This rearrangement joins TRBV11-2 to TRBJ2-7, with no clear D. CDR3 length equals 17 residues. V was cut by 3 bases and J by 4 bases, with 22 bases left in between. Germline lookup yields CDR1 SGHAT and CDR2 FQNNGV. CDR3 sequence (DNA): TGTGCCAGCAGCTTCAGTGCGGCATCGTTGACCTCTTACGAGCAGTACTTC. Amino acid sequence: CASSFSAASLTSYEQYF. Based on the CDR3 plus reference TRBV11-2 and TRBJ2-7, the full variable domain is EAGVAQSPRYKIIEKRQSVAFWCNPISGHATLYWYQQILGQGPKLLIQFQNNGVVDDSQLPKDRFSAERLKGVDSTLKIQPAKLEDSAVYLCASSFSAASLTSYEQYFGPGTRLTVT.

This clone appeared a few times. The V call is TRBV7-6, the J call TRBJ1-1; no reliable D call. This CDR3 contains 16 residues. Trimming shortened V by 2 bases and J by 1 base, and 14 bases separated the two germline ends. Per germline, CDR1 SGHVS and CDR2 FNYEAQ. This CDR3 is CASSLSPGQTNTEAFF. The CDR3 nucleotides are TGTGCCAGCAGCTTAAGTCCTGGGCAGACGAACACTGAAGCTTTCTTT.

This clone was detected only a few times. Other DNA sequences of this sample code for an identical CDR3. DNA of the CDR3: TGCGCCAGCAGCCAAGACGGCAATGGCTACACCTTC. It yields the protein CASSQDGNGYTF. The genes are TRBV4-1 and TRBJ1-2; D gene uncertain. There are 12 residues in the CDR3. Germline V gene lookup returns CDR1 MGHRA and CDR2 YSYEKL. The germline V and J ends were trimmed by 0 bases and 6 bases, with 5 bases remaining between them.

The gene calls are TRBV5-4 and TRBJ1-1, with a tentative D call TRBD1 (5 bases). Trimming took 4 bases from V and 3 from J, leaving 13 bases between them. CDR1 SGHNT and CDR2 YYREEE come from the germline V gene (reference sequence). The CDR3 consists of 14 residues. The CDR3 loop reads CASSPGVGDTEAFF. The CDR3 bases are TGTGCCAGCAGCCCTGGGGTAGGGGACACTGAAGCTTTCTTT.

This clone has a handful of counts. The rearrangement joins TRBV5-4 to TRBJ1-6; 8 bases match TRBD1. From germline, CDR1 is SGHNT and CDR2 YYREEE (reference sequence). This CDR3 has 15 amino acids. The ends lost 0 bases at V and 13 bases at J; junction bases unmatched: 9. CDR3 protein: CASSLAGQGLRPLHF. CDR3 bases: TGTGCCAGCAGCTTGGCCGGACAGGGTTTGAGGCCCCTCCACTTT. Full variable domain (remainder filled in from reference TRBV5-4 and TRBJ1-6): ETGVTQSPTHLIKTRGQQVTLRCSSQSGHNTVSWYQQALGQGPQFIFQYYREEENGRGNFPPRFSGLQFPNYSSELNVNALELDDSALYLCASSLAGQGLRPLHFGNGTRLTVT.

The chain links TRBV28 to TRBJ2-7; TRBD1 matches 7 bases. The length of the CDR3 is 14 residues. In germline, CDR1 is MDHEN, CDR2 SYDVKM. Trimming cost V 5 bases and J 4 bases; bases outside gene matches: 8. The DNA for the CDR3 is TGTGCCAGCAGTCCAGGGACAGATGAGTACGAGCAGTACTTC. It is translated as CASSPGTDEYEQYF. The variable domain in full, with the rest retrieved from reference TRBV28 and TRBJ2-7, is DVKVTQSSRYLVKRTGEKVFLECVQDMDHENMFWYRQDPGLGLRLIYFSYDVKMKEKGDIPEGYSVSREKKERFSLILESASTNQTSMYLCASSPGTDEYEQYFGPGTRLTVT.

This clone was counted a few times. The chain employs TRBV6-5 and TRBJ1-6, with D unresolved. This CDR3 region has 13 residues. Trimming left V 6 bases short and J 9 bases short, with 12 bases between. The germline V gene encodes CDR1 MNHEY and CDR2 SVGAGI. CDR3 protein: CASSPTTGSPLHF. In DNA, the CDR3 is TGTGCCAGCAGCCCAACCACCGGTTCACCCCTCCACTTT.

This clone was counted a few times. Other DNA sequences in this specimen translate into the identical CDR3. The chain links TRBV2 to TRBJ1-1, with D perhaps matching TRBD1 (6 bases). With 6 bases removed from V and 0 bases from J, the gap between germline ends came to 8 bases. The V gene's germline CDR1 is SNHLY and CDR2 FYNNEI. The CDR3 totals 13 residues. CDR3 loop: CASRGQLNTEAFF. The CDR3, as DNA: TGTGCCAGCAGGGGACAACTGAACACTGAAGCTTTCTTT.

The table lists this clone with a few counts. The chain links TRBV4-1 to TRBJ2-3; D perhaps matches TRBD2 (8 bases). Germline V gene data show CDR1 as MGHRA and CDR2 as YSYEKL. V shed 4 bases and J shed 6 bases, with 20 bases lying between them. The CDR3 has 16 residues. DNA for the CDR3: TGCGCCAGCAGCCCGAGAGGGGGCGGGGGGACGGATACGCAGTATTTT. As protein: CASSPRGGGGTDTQYF.

This clone was seen a handful of times. The chain uses TRBV25-1 and TRBJ2-7; 8 bases are a match to TRBD1. CDR1 and CDR2 (germline): MGHDK, SYGVNS. This CDR3 has 14 amino acids. The V and J ends lost 4 bases and 5 bases, in that order; junction bases with no gene match: 7. CDR3 residues: CASSGLGQGNEQYF. As DNA, the CDR3 is TGTGCCAGCAGTGGGTTAGGACAGGGAAACGAGCAGTACTTC.

This chain joins TRBV2 and TRBJ1-2; perhaps TRBD1 as D (6 bases). This CDR3 spans 13 amino acids. Trimming cost V 3 bases and J 8 bases, with 13 bases left between them. CDR1 and CDR2 (germline): SNHLY, FYNNEI. CDR3 sequence reads: CASSDWGAEGYTF. Here the CDR3 DNA reads TGTGCCAGCAGTGATTGGGGGGCCGAGGGCTACACCTTC.

This clone showed up just a few times. The same CDR3 can be traced to other DNA sequences in this sample. The J gene is TRBJ1-4, the V gene TRBV30, with D unresolved. The CDR3 is 11 amino acids. Per the germline V gene, CDR1 is GTSNPN and CDR2 is SVGIG (reference sequence). V shed 0 bases and J shed 8 bases, with 4 bases lying between them. The CDR3 loop reads CAWSVGEKLFF. The CDR3 region has the DNA TGTGCCTGGAGTGTTGGAGAAAAACTGTTTTTT.

This clone was counted between two and nine times. The chain recombines TRBV9 with TRBJ1-5; TRBD1 matches 8 bases. CDR1 and CDR2 from the germline V gene are SGDLS and YYNGEE. The CDR3 has 17 residues. J was trimmed by 6 bases and V by 0 bases; bases with no gene match: 11. Here the CDR3 reads CASSVGPSDRATQPQHF. The CDR3 DNA sequence: TGTGCCAGCAGCGTAGGACCTTCGGACAGGGCGACTCAGCCCCAGCATTTT.

The genes are TRBV4-1 and TRBJ1-5; possible D gene TRBD1, 5 bases. The CDR3 covers 14 residues. The V and J ends lost 1 base and 3 bases respectively, with 7 bases between them. The germline V gene encodes CDR1 MGHRA and CDR2 YSYEKL. Written as DNA, the CDR3 is TGCGCCAGCAGCCAAGCAGGGTACAATCAGCCCCAGCATTTT. Its translation is CASSQAGYNQPQHF.

This chain joins TRBV14 and TRBJ2-6; D may be TRBD2 (6 bases). This CDR3 comprises 16 residues. The V gene lost 0 bases and the J gene lost 2 bases, with 8 bases spanning the gap. Germline CDR1 reads SGHDN; CDR2 reads FVKESK. The CDR3 sequence is CASSQDWGAGANVLTF. CDR3 in DNA: TGTGCCAGCAGCCAAGATTGGGGGGCTGGGGCCAACGTCCTGACTTTC.

This sequence joins TRBV5-1 and TRBJ2-7; possible D gene TRBD1, 6 bases. V dropped 4 bases and J dropped 3 bases, with 14 bases sitting between them. CDR1 SGHRS and CDR2 YFSETQ come from the germline V gene. The CDR3 is made up of 14 amino acids. CDR3 nucleotide sequence: TGCGCCAGCAGCATATCCGGGACAAGCTACGAGCAGTACTTC. Residues: CASSISGTSYEQYF. The whole variable domain, filled in from reference TRBV5-1 and TRBJ2-7, reads KAGVTQTPRYLIKTRGQQVTLSCSPISGHRSVSWYQQTPGQGLQFLFEYFSETQRNKGNFPGRFSGRQFSNSRSEMNVSTLELGDSALYLCASSISGTSYEQYFGPGTRLTVT.

As DNA, the CDR3 is TGTGCCTGGGAGGGTGGTGCTTCCTCCTCTGGAAACACCATATATTTT. Translating gives CAWEGGASSSGNTIYF. The rearrangement uses TRBV30 and TRBJ1-3; D is uncertain. Looked up from germline, CDR1 is GTSNPN and CDR2 is SVGIG (reference sequence). The CDR3 is 16 amino acids. Trimming removed 5 bases at V and 0 bases at J, with 17 bases between.

In this sample, this clone turned up a few times. V gene TRBV7-2 combines with J gene TRBJ1-5, with D unresolved. The germline gives CDR1 SGHTA, CDR2 FQGNSA. This CDR3 comprises 14 residues. V was pared by 1 base and J by 4 bases, with 8 bases between. The CDR3 region is CASSLVQRNQPQHF. The CDR3 DNA is TGTGCCAGCAGCTTAGTACAGAGAAATCAGCCCCAGCATTTT.

This clone has just a few counts. The rearrangement links TRBV4-1 to TRBJ2-3; 7 bases match TRBD1. The CDR3 has 17 residues. CDR1 MGHRA and CDR2 YSYEKL come from the germline V gene. V dropped 3 bases and J dropped 3; count of bases not matched to a gene: 12. CDR3: CASSQVGKGAVTDTQYF. In nucleotides, the CDR3 is TGCGCCAGCAGCCAGGTCGGGAAGGGGGCTGTGACAGATACGCAGTATTTT.

The V gene is TRBV28, the J gene TRBJ2-7; D gene ambiguous. The germline gives CDR1 MDHEN, CDR2 SYDVKM. V lost 4 bases, J lost 6 bases, and 19 bases lay in between. The CDR3 sequence is 15 residues long. The CDR3 region is CASSSPGDGSGEQYF. CDR3 DNA sequence: TGTGCCAGCAGTTCGCCAGGCGACGGGTCCGGCGAGCAGTACTTC.